The 25 T cell receptor beta chains listed next were all sequenced from one sample in a study of blood T cell repertoires in COVID-19 (dated by TCRdb to 2020 to 2021). The library was prepared using the immunoSEQ multiplex PCR assay. In its TCRdb copy, this immuneACCESS table keeps in-frame sequences only and misses some clones. Where compared with another copy, unresolved V genes explain less than half of these, and the others have no known cause. The sample profile shows about 40,000 clones; about 90% of them were found once. Clones ranked in the top ten supply around 14% of the sample. Sample: peripheral blood. Receptor source: a woman aged 25 to 39 in a cohort sampled during active COVID-19.

The gene calls are TRBV4-2 and TRBJ2-7; no definite D call. Germline values: CDR1 LGHNA, CDR2 YNFKEQ. V was pared by 0 bases and J by 3 bases, with 9 bases between. The CDR3 contains 14 residues. The CDR3 DNA is TGTGCCAGCAGCCAAGAGCAGCTAGGCTACGAGCAGTACTTC. Protein sequence: CASSQEQLGYEQYF.

The V and J genes are TRBV9 and TRBJ2-1; 7 positions agree with TRBD2. CDR1 is SGDLS, CDR2 YYNGEE, per germline. Germline trimming cut 1 base from V and 3 bases from J; bases unmatched to any gene: 7. CDR3 length equals 16 residues. CDR3 residues: CASSVSGTTIYNEQFF. CDR3 nucleotide sequence: TGTGCCAGCAGCGTATCTGGGACTACTATCTACAATGAGCAGTTCTTC.

This clone was detected a few times. The same CDR3 can be traced to other DNA sequences in this sample. V usage is TRBV2 and J usage is TRBJ2-3, with D maybe TRBD1 (6 bases). Germline V CDR1 and CDR2: SNHLY, FYNNEI. V shed 1 base and J shed 0 bases, with 8 bases lying between them. The length of the CDR3 is 15 residues. The CDR3 DNA reads as TGTGCCAGCAGTGAAGGGACAGCTAGCACAGATACGCAGTATTTT. Its translation: CASSEGTASTDTQYF. The full variable domain, completed using reference TRBV2 and TRBJ2-3, is EPEVTQTPSHQVTQMGQEVILRCVPISNHLYFYWYRQILGQKVEFLVSFYNNEISEKSEIFDDQFSVERPDGSNFTLKIRSTKLEDSAMYFCASSEGTASTDTQYFGPGTRLTVL.

The genes are TRBV6-4 and TRBJ2-2; 8 nucleotides line up with TRBD2. Looked up from germline, CDR1 is MRHNA and CDR2 is SNTAGT. V lost 10 bases and J lost 3; bases outside the gene matches: 10. The CDR3 totals 15 residues. CDR3 residues: CAKEVGGGYTGELFF. DNA for the CDR3: TGTGCCAAAGAGGTGGGCGGGGGGTACACCGGGGAGCTGTTTTTT.

This chain connects TRBV6-2 or TRBV6-3 to TRBJ2-5; D gene uncertain. The V end was cut by 6 bases, the J end by 9 bases, with 17 bases between. Per the germline V gene, CDR1 is MNHEY and CDR2 is SVGEGT. The length of the CDR3 is 13 residues. The CDR3 nucleotides are TGTGCCAGCAGCAATTCGGCTAGTATGTCCCAGTACTTC. It translates to CASSNSASMSQYF.

The chain recombines TRBV6-5 with TRBJ1-1; 7 bases agree with TRBD1. The CDR3 covers 14 residues. Germline CDR1 MNHEY, CDR2 SVGAGI. With V trimmed by 6 bases and J by 7 bases, 11 bases remained unmatched. The CDR3 loop is CASRDRSVPIEAFF. CDR3 coding DNA: TGTGCCAGCAGGGACAGGTCAGTCCCCATTGAAGCTTTCTTT.

This chain connects TRBV6-6 to TRBJ1-1; D unclear. This CDR3 has 12 amino acids. Trimming removed 2 bases from V and 6 bases from J, with 7 bases in between. Germline-derived CDR1 and CDR2 are MNHNY and SVGAGI (reference sequence). This chain's CDR3 is CASSYREAEAFF. CDR3 coding DNA: TGTGCCAGCAGTTACAGGGAGGCTGAAGCTTTCTTT.

The rearrangement uses TRBV15 and TRBJ2-5; D is perhaps TRBD2 (6 bases). V was trimmed by 0 bases and J by 2 bases, leaving 10 bases between them. The CDR3 extends over 15 amino acids. CDR1 LNHNV and CDR2 YYDKDF come from the germline V gene (reference sequence). This CDR3 reads CATSRDAGTQETQYF. CDR3 nucleotides: TGTGCCACCAGCAGAGATGCGGGGACTCAAGAGACCCAGTACTTC.

This clone has a single count. V gene TRBV28 combines with J gene TRBJ1-5; a possible D gene is TRBD1 (6 bases). The V and J ends lost 5 bases and 1 base respectively, with 15 bases between them. The germline V gene encodes CDR1 MDHEN and CDR2 SYDVKM. There are 16 residues in the CDR3. The CDR3 reads CASSTTGLPSNQPQHF. The CDR3 DNA follows: TGTGCCAGCAGTACTACAGGGTTGCCGAGCAATCAGCCCCAGCATTTT.

The chain recombines TRBV24-1 with TRBJ2-3, with 7 bases matching TRBD1. The CDR3 sequence is 15 residues long. J was trimmed by 1 base and V by 4 bases; bases with no gene match: 4. Germline CDR1 KGHDR, CDR2 SFDVKD. CDR3 coding DNA: TGTGCCACCAGTGACGACAGGGCCCGCACAGATACGCAGTATTTT. It codes for CATSDDRARTDTQYF.

The CDR3 region is CASSFRTTPSGELFF. DNA of the CDR3: TGCGCCAGCAGCTTTAGGACTACCCCGTCCGGGGAGCTGTTTTTT. J is TRBJ2-2 and V is TRBV5-1; D is perhaps TRBD2 (6 bases). The CDR3 totals 15 residues. Germline V lookup: CDR1 SGHRS, CDR2 YFSETQ. V was cut by 2 bases and J by 6 bases, with 14 bases left in between.

By share, this clone ranks as medium-sized. The rearrangement uses TRBV3-1 (or the pseudogene TRBV3-2) and TRBJ2-5, with 9 bases identical to TRBD2. Germline V lookup: CDR1 LGHDT, CDR2 YNNKEL (reference sequence). V trimming: 3 bases; J trimming: 4 bases; junction bases outside the gene matches: 6. This CDR3 spans 15 amino acids. In DNA, the CDR3 is TGTGCCAGCAGCCACGTTAGCGGGAGTGGAGAGACCCAGTACTTC. This translates into CASSHVSGSGETQYF.

V usage is TRBV23-1 and J usage is TRBJ1-2; 8 nucleotides line up with TRBD1. TRBV23-1 is designated an ORF whose function remains uncertain. The CDR3 has 18 residues. Trimming at V came to 2 bases and at J to 8 bases, leaving 19 bases not matched to a gene. The DNA for the CDR3 is TGCGCCAGCAGTCAAACCGGACAGGGACCCTCTTGCTGCGGAGGCTACACCTTC. This sequence encodes CASSQTGQGPSCCGGYTF.

The V and J genes are TRBV5-1 and TRBJ2-2, with 12 positions matching TRBD2. CDR1 is SGHRS, CDR2 YFSETQ, per germline. With V trimmed by 5 bases and J by 5 bases, 13 bases remained unmatched. The CDR3 runs to 18 residues. In DNA form, the CDR3 reads TGCGCCAGCAGGTTTCAACCCCGACTAGCGGGAGTAACCGGGGAGCTGTTTTTT. Its protein is CASRFQPRLAGVTGELFF. The whole variable domain, remainder taken from reference TRBV5-1 and TRBJ2-2, is KAGVTQTPRYLIKTRGQQVTLSCSPISGHRSVSWYQQTPGQGLQFLFEYFSETQRNKGNFPGRFSGRQFSNSRSEMNVSTLELGDSALYLCASRFQPRLAGVTGELFFGEGSRLTVL.

The V call is TRBV5-1, the J call TRBJ2-7, with 10 bases fitting TRBD2. The CDR3 loop spans 16 amino acids. J gave up 1 base and V 5 bases, and 9 bases lay outside the gene matches. Germline V gives CDR1 SGHRS, CDR2 YFSETQ. CDR3 sequence reads: CASRLSTSGRSYEQYF. Here the CDR3 DNA reads TGCGCCAGCAGACTCTCGACTAGCGGGCGGTCCTACGAGCAGTACTTC.

V and J are TRBV27 and TRBJ1-5; D not resolved. The CDR3 length is 13 residues. Between the trimmed V and J ends, which lost 4 bases and 1 base, there was a span of 5 bases. CDR1 MNHEY and CDR2 SMNVEV come from the germline V gene (reference sequence). Written as DNA, the CDR3 is TGTGCCAGCAGTTGGAGGAGCAATCAGCCCCAGCATTTT. It is translated as CASSWRSNQPQHF.

The gene calls are TRBV7-6 and TRBJ1-2; D is possibly TRBD1 (5 bases). CDR1 is SGHVS and CDR2 is FNYEAQ in the germline V gene. V lost 0 bases and J 8 bases, leaving 22 bases between the germline ends. The CDR3 contains 17 residues. CDR3 loop: CASSLALPGGGYGGYTF. The CDR3 DNA reads TGTGCCAGCAGCTTAGCCCTCCCCGGGGGGGGATATGGAGGCTACACCTTC.

The gene calls are TRBV29-1 and TRBJ2-7, with TRBD1 matching 9 bases. Germline V gives CDR1 SQVTM, CDR2 ANQGSEA. V was clipped by 7 bases and J by 4 bases; unmatched bases: 11. The CDR3 totals 14 residues. CDR3 residues: CSAETGQGGYEQYF. CDR3 sequence (DNA): TGCAGCGCGGAAACGGGACAGGGTGGGTACGAGCAGTACTTC.

This chain links TRBV11-2 with TRBJ1-2, with a weak D call TRBD1 (6 bases). The CDR3 runs to 13 residues. Germline CDR1 SGHAT, CDR2 FQNNGV. Deletions cut 5 bases from V and 3 bases from J, with 10 bases between. The CDR3 sequence is CASSPDRYYGYTF. The CDR3, as DNA: TGTGCCAGCAGCCCGGACAGATACTATGGCTACACCTTC.

The CDR3, as DNA: TGCGCCAGCAGCAGGGAGAGCTCCTACAATGAGCAGTTCTTC. It encodes CASSRESSYNEQFF. The J gene is TRBJ2-1, the V gene TRBV4-3, with D possibly matching TRBD2 (5 bases). Germline CDR1 and CDR2: LGHNA and YSLEER. V was shortened by 5 bases and J by 0 bases, with 8 bases between the two germline ends. The CDR3 length is 14 residues.

The chain has TRBV18 and TRBJ2-3; 7 bases align to TRBD2. The V and J ends lost 6 bases and 1 base, in that order; junction bases with no gene match: 7. The CDR3 is made up of 15 amino acids. Germline CDR1 is KGHSH and CDR2 is LQKENI. The CDR3 sequence: CASSSLLAGTDTQYF. The CDR3 DNA reads as TGTGCCAGCTCCTCCCTCCTAGCGGGCACAGATACGCAGTATTTT.

This sequence joins TRBV4-1 and TRBJ1-4, with D possibly TRBD1 on 5 matching bases. Trimming took off 4 bases at V and 0 bases at J, with 9 bases between the two ends. The length of the CDR3 is 15 residues. From germline, CDR1 is MGHRA and CDR2 YSYEKL. The CDR3 spells CASSPTASTNEKLFF. The DNA for the CDR3 is TGCGCCAGCAGCCCGACAGCCTCAACTAATGAAAAACTGTTTTTT.

CDR3 sequence reads: CASSYPGTSGIEQYF. For the CDR3, the DNA is TGTGCCAGCAGTTACCCCGGGACTAGCGGGATCGAGCAGTACTTC. The chain carries TRBV6-2 or TRBV6-3 and TRBJ2-7; TRBD2 aligns across 13 bases. Trimming cost V 2 bases and J 6 bases; bases outside gene matches: 4. This CDR3 has 15 residues. CDR1 and CDR2 (germline): MNHEY, SVGEGT.

The rearrangement joins TRBV7-3 to TRBJ2-7; 7 nucleotides line up with TRBD2. The length of the CDR3 is 16 residues. Losses at the gene ends were 1 base for V and 3 bases for J; bases not matched to a gene: 9. CDR1 and CDR2 from the germline V gene are SGHTA and FQGTGA. CDR3 region: CASSLIRASGYYEQYF. The CDR3 DNA sequence: TGTGCCAGCAGCTTAATTCGGGCTAGCGGATACTACGAGCAGTACTTC.

V usage is TRBV7-9 and J usage is TRBJ2-2; 8 bases are a match to TRBD1. Per germline, CDR1 SEHNR and CDR2 FQNEAQ (reference sequence). The CDR3 sequence is 16 residues long. Unmatched junction bases numbered 7, after V lost 5 bases and J lost 2 bases. The CDR3, as DNA: TGTGCCAGCAGCCAGACAGGGGAGTATAACACCGGGGAGCTGTTTTTT. As protein: CASSQTGEYNTGELFF.